The subject of this entry is one T cell receptor (beta chain). As handled by the study authors: Amplified reference gene primers provided the basis for estimating nucleated cell counts. Profiled with immunoSEQ multiplex PCR; TCRdb holds only in-frame clones, not every one. V and J calls and clone size are copied from that table; D and trimming were computed from the DNA. The data show 250,000 or so clones, 70% to 90% seen once. The sample is drawn from a study of blood T cell repertoires in COVID-19. Study in general: Material from acute and convalescent COVID-19 was sourced from the United States, Italy and Spain.

Germline V gene data show CDR1 as SGDLS and CDR2 as YYNGEE. Deletions cut 3 bases from V and 0 bases from J, with 6 bases between. This CDR3 spans 14 amino acids. The rearrangement links TRBV9 to TRBJ2-2; D may be TRBD2 (5 bases). The receptor's source is a man aged 45-65 years with acute or convalescent COVID-19. Sequencing was performed on peripheral blood. The CDR3 nucleotides are TGTGCCAGCAGCGCCGGGACGAACACCGGGGAGCTGTTTTTT. This sequence encodes CASSAGTNTGELFF.